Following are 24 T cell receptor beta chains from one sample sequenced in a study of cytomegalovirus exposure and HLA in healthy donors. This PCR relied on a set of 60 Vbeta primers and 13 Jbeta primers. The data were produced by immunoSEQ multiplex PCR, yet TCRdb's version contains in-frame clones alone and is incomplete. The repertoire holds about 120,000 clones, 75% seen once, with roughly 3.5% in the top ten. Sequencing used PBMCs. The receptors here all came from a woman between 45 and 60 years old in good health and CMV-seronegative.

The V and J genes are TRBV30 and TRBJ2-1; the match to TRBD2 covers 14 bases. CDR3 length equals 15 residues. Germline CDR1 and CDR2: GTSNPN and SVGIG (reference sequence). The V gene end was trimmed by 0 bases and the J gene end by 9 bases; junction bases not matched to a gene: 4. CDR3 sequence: CAWSVLGLAGGEQFF. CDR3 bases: TGTGCCTGGAGTGTACTCGGACTAGCGGGAGGTGAGCAGTTCTTC.

CDR3 sequence: CASSLVSRGLAGELFF. The CDR3 DNA reads as TGTGCCAGCAGCTTAGTTTCTAGGGGTTTGGCCGGGGAGCTGTTTTTT. The chain combines TRBV11-2 with TRBJ2-2, with D possibly TRBD1 on 5 matching bases. Trimming took off 1 base at V and 6 bases at J, with 15 bases between the two ends. The CDR3 sequence is 16 residues long. Germline CDR1 SGHAT, CDR2 FQNNGV. Drawing the rest from reference TRBV11-2 and TRBJ2-2, the complete variable domain is EAGVAQSPRYKIIEKRQSVAFWCNPISGHATLYWYQQILGQGPKLLIQFQNNGVVDDSQLPKDRFSAERLKGVDSTLKIQPAKLEDSAVYLCASSLVSRGLAGELFFGEGSRLTVL.

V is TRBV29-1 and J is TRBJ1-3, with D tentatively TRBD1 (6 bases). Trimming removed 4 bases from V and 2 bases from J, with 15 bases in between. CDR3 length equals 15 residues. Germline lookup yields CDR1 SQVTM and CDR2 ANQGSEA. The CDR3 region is CSVGKGGGPGNTIYF. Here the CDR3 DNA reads TGCAGCGTTGGAAAAGGCGGGGGGCCTGGAAACACCATATATTTT.

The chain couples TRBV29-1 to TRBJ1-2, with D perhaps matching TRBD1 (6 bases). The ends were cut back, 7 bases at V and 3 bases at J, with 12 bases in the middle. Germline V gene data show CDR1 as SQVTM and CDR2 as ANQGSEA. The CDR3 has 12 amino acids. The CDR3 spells CSDYRVDYGYTF. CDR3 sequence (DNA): TGCAGCGATTACAGGGTCGACTATGGCTACACCTTC.

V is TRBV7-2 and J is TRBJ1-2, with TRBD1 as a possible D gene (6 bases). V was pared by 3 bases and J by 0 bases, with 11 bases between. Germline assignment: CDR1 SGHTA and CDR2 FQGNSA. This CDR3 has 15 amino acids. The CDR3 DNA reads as TGTGCCAGCAGCTTTATTGCAGGGGCTAACTATGGCTACACCTTC. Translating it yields CASSFIAGANYGYTF.

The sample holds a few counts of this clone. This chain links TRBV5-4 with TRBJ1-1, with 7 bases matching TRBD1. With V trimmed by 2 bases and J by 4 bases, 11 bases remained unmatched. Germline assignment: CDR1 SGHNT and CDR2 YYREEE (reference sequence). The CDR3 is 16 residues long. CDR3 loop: CASSFGVGDSSTEAFF. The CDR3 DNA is TGTGCCAGCAGCTTTGGGGTGGGGGACAGCAGCACTGAAGCTTTCTTT.

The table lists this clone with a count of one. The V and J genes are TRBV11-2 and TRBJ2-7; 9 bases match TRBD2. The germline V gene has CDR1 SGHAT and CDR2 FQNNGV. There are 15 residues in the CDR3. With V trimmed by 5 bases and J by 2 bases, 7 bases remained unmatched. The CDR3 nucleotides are TGTGCCAGCAGCCCCACAGCGGGAGGCCCCTACGAGCAGTACTTC. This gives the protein CASSPTAGGPYEQYF.

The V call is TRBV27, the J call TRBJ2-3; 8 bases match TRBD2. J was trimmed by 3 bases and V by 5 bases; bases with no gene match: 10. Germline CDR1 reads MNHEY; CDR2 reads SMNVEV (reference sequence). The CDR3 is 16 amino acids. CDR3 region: CASSTTTSDITDTQYF. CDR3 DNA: TGTGCCAGCAGTACAACGACTAGCGATATAACAGATACGCAGTATTTT.

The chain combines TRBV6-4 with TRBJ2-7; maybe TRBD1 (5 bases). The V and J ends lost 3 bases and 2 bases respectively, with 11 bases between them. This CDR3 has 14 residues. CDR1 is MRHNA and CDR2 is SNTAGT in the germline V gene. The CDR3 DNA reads TGTGCCAGCAGTGATATCAGGGCAACCTACGAGCAGTACTTC. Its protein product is CASSDIRATYEQYF.

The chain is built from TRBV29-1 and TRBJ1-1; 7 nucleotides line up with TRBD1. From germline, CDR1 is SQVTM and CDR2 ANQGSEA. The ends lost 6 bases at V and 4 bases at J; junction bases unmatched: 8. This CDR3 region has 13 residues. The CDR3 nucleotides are TGCAGCGTACGACAGGGTTTCGGCACTGAAGCTTTCTTT. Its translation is CSVRQGFGTEAFF.

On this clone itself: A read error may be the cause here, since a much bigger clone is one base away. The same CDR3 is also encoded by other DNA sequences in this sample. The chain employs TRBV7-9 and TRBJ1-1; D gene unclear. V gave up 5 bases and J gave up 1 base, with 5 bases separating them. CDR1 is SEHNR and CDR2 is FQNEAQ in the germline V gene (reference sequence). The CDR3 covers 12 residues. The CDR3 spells CASSRENTEAFF. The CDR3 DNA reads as TGTGCCAGCAGCCGAGAGAACACTGAAGCTTTCTTT.

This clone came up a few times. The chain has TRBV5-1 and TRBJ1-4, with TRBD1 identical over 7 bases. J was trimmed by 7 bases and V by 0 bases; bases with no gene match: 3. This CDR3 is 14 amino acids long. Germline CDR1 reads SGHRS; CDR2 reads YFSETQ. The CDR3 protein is CASSLVTGAEKLFF. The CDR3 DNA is TGCGCCAGCAGCTTGGTTACAGGGGCTGAAAAACTGTTTTTT.

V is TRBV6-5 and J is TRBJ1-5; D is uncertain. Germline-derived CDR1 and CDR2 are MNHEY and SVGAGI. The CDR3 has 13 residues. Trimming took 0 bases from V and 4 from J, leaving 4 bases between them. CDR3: CASSYSPNQPQHF. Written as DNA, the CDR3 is TGTGCCAGCAGTTACTCCCCTAATCAGCCCCAGCATTTT.

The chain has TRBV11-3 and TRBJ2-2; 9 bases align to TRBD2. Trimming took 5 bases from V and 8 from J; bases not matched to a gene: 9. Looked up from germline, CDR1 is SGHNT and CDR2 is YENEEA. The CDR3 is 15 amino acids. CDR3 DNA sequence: TGTGCCAGCAGCAGCGGTAGCGGGAGCGGGGGGGAGCTGTTTTTT. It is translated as CASSSGSGSGGELFF.

CDR3 DNA: TGCGCCAGCAGCCAAGACAGGTGGGAGACCCAGTACTTC. It translates to CASSQDRWETQYF. The rearrangement uses TRBV4-3 and TRBJ2-5; D unclear. The CDR3 runs 13 residues. Trimming pared 0 bases from V and 5 bases from J, leaving 7 bases between. Germline CDR1 LGHNA, CDR2 YSLEER.

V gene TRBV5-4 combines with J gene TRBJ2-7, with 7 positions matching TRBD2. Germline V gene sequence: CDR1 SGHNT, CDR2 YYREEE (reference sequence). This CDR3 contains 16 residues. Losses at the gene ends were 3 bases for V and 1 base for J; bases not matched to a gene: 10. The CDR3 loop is CASSSQKTSLSYEQYF. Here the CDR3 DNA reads TGTGCCAGCAGCTCCCAAAAGACTAGCTTATCCTACGAGCAGTACTTC.

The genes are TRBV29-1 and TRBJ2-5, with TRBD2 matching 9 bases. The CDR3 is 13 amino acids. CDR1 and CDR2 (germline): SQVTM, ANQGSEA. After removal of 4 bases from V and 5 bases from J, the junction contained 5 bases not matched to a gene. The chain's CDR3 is CSVGIAGVETQYF. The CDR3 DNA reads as TGCAGCGTTGGGATAGCGGGAGTTGAGACCCAGTACTTC.

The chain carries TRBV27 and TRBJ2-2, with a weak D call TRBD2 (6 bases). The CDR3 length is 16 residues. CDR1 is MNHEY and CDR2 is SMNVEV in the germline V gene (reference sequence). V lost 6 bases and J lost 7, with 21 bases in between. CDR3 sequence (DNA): TGTGCCAGCAGGACCCCAGGCGGGAAGTTCAGCGGGGAGCTGTTTTTT. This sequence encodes CASRTPGGKFSGELFF.

CDR3 in DNA: TGTGCCTGGAGTAGGGGGCAGATGACAGATACGCAGTATTTT. It codes for CAWSRGQMTDTQYF. The chain carries TRBV30 and TRBJ2-3, with 7 bases matching TRBD1. Germline assignment: CDR1 GTSNPN and CDR2 SVGIG (reference sequence). V lost 2 bases, J lost 3 bases, and 5 bases stayed unmatched. There are 14 residues in the CDR3. The whole variable domain, filled in from reference TRBV30 and TRBJ2-3, reads SQTIHQWPATLVQPVGSPLSLECTVEGTSNPNLYWYRQAAGRGLQLLFYSVGIGQISSEVPQNLSASRPQDRQFILSSKKLLLSDSGFYLCAWSRGQMTDTQYFGPGTRLTVL.

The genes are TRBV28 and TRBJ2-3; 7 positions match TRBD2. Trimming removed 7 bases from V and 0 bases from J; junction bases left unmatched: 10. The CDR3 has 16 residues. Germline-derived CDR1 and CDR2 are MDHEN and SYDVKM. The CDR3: CASTQRRGLSTDTQYF. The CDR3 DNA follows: TGTGCCAGCACCCAGCGACGGGGACTAAGCACAGATACGCAGTATTTT.

DNA of the CDR3: TGTGCCAGCAGCTCGGAGGCGGGGCCTAGCACAGATACGCAGTATTTT. Encoded protein: CASSSEAGPSTDTQYF. The V call is TRBV5-4, the J call TRBJ2-3; weak D call: TRBD2 (6 bases). Germline CDR1 is SGHNT and CDR2 is YYREEE (reference sequence). V lost 3 bases and J lost 0, with 14 bases in between. The CDR3 length is 16 residues.

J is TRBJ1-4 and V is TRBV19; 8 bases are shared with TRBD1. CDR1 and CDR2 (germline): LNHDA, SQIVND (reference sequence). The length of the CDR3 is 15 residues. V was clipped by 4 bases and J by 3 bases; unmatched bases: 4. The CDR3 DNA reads TGTGCCAGTAGTACCCCAGGGGGCGCTAATGAAAAACTGTTTTTT. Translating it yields CASSTPGGANEKLFF.

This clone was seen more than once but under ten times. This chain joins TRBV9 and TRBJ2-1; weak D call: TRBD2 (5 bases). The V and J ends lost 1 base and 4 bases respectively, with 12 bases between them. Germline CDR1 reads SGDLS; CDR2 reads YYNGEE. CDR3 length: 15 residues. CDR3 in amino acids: CASSVSGLSYNEQFF. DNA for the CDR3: TGTGCCAGCAGCGTATCAGGACTTTCTTACAATGAGCAGTTCTTC.

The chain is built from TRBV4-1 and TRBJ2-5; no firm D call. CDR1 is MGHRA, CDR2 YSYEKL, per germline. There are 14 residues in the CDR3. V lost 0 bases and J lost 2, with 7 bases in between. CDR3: CASSQDSEQETQYF. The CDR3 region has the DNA TGCGCCAGCAGCCAAGATTCGGAGCAAGAGACCCAGTACTTC.